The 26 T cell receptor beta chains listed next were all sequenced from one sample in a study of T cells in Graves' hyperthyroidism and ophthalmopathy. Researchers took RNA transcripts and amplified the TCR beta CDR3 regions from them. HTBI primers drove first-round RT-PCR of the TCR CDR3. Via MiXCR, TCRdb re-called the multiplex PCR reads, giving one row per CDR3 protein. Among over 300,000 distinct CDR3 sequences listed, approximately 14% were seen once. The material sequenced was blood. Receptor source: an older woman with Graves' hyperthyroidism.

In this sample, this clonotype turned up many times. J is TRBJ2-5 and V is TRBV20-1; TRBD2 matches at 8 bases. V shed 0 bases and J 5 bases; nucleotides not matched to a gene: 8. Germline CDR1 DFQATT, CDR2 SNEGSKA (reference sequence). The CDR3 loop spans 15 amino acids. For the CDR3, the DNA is TGCAGTGCTAGAGATGTCGGGGGGGCGCAGGAGACCCAGTACTTC. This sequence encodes CSARDVGGAQETQYF.

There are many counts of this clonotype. CDR3 amino acids: CASSLKQGWRDFGSGTDTQYF. CDR3 bases: TGTGCCAGCAGCTTAAAACAGGGTTGGAGGGACTTCGGTTCTGGCACAGATACGCAGTATTTT. This rearrangement joins TRBV11-2 to TRBJ2-3; perhaps D is TRBD1 or TRBD2 (6 bases each). V lost 2 bases and J lost 1, with 28 bases in between. From germline, CDR1 is SGHAT and CDR2 FQNNGV. The CDR3 is made up of 21 amino acids.

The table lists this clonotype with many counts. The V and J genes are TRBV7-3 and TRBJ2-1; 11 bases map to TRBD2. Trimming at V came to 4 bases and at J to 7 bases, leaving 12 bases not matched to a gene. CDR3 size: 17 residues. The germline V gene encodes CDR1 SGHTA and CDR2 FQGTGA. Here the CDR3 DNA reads TGTGCCAGCAGCTCGTTTCAACTAGCGGGAGCTGAGAATGAGCAGTTCTTC. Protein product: CASSSFQLAGAENEQFF.

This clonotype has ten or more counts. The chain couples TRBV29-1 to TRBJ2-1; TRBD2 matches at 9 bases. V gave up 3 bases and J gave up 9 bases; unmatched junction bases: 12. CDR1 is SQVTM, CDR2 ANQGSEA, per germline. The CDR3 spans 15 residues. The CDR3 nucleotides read TGCAGCGTTGACATGGTAGCGGGAGTTTCTAGTGAGCAGTTCTTC. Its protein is CSVDMVAGVSSEQFF.

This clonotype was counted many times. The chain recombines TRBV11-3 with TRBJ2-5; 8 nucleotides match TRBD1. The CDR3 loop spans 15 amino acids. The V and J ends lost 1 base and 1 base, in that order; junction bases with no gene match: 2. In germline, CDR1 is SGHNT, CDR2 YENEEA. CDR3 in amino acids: CASSLVGTGQETQYF. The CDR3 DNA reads TGTGCCAGCAGCTTAGTCGGGACAGGCCAAGAGACCCAGTACTTC.

The CDR3 sequence is CASSPFAGGQASEAFF. For the CDR3, the DNA is TGTGCCAGCTCACCTTTCGCAGGGGGTCAGGCGTCAGAAGCTTTCTTT. The chain uses TRBV18 and TRBJ1-1, with 7 bases fitting TRBD1. J gave up 8 bases and V 3 bases, and 15 bases lay outside the gene matches. The CDR3 is 16 amino acids. CDR1 is KGHSH and CDR2 is LQKENI in the germline V gene.

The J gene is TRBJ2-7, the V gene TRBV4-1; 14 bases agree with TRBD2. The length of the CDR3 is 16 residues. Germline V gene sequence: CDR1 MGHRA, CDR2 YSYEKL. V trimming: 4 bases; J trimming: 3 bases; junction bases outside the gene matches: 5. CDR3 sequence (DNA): TGCGCCAGCAGCCCGCCGGGACTAGCGGGGGACTACGAGCAGTACTTC. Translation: CASSPPGLAGDYEQYF.

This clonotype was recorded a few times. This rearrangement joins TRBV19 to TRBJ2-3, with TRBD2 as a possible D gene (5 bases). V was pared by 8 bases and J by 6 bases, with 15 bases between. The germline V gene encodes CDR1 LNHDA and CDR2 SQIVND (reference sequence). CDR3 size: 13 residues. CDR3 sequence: CASAGLRRDTQYF. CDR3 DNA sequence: TGTGCCAGTGCGGGCCTGAGACGGGATACGCAGTATTTT.

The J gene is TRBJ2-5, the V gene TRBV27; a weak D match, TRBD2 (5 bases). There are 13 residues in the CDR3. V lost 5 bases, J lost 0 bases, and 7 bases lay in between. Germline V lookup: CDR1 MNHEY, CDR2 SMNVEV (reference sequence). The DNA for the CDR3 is TGTGCCAGCAGTGGACTGAACCAAGAGACCCAGTACTTC. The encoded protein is CASSGLNQETQYF.

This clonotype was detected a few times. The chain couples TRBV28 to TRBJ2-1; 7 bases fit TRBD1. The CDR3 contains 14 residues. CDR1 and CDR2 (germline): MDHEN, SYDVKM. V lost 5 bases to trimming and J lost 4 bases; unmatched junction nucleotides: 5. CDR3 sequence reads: CASSGDRLYNEQFF. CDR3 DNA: TGTGCCAGCAGTGGGGACAGACTTTACAATGAGCAGTTCTTC.

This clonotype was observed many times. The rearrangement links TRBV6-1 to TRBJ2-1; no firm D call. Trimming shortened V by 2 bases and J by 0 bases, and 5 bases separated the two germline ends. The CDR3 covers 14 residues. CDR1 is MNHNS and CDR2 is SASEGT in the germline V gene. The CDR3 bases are TGTGCCAGCAGTGAATACCCCTCCTACAATGAGCAGTTCTTC. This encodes CASSEYPSYNEQFF.

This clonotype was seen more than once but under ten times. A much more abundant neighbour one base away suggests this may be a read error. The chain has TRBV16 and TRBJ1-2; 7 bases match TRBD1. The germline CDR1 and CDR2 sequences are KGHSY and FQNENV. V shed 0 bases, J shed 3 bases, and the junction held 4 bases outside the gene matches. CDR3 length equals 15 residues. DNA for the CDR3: TGTGCCAGCAGCCAATCGGCGACAGGGCACTATGGCTACACCTTC. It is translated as CASSQSATGHYGYTF. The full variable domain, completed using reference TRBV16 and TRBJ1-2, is GEEVAQTPKHLVRGEGQKAKLYCAPIKGHSYVFWYQQVLKNEFKFLISFQNENVFDETGMPKERFSAKCLPNSPCSLEIQATKLEDSAVYFCASSQSATGHYGYTFGSGTRLTVV.

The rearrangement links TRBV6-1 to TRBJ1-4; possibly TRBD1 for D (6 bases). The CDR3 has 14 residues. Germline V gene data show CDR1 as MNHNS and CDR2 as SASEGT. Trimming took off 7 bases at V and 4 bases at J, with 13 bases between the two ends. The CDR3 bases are TGTGCCAGCACCCCACAGGGCGGTAATGAAAAACTGTTTTTT. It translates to CASTPQGGNEKLFF.

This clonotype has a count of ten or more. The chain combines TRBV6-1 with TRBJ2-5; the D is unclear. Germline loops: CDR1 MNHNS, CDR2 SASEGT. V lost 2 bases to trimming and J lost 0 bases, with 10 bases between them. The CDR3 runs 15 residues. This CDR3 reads CASSEMWGDQETQYF. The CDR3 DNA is TGTGCCAGCAGTGAAATGTGGGGTGACCAAGAGACCCAGTACTTC.

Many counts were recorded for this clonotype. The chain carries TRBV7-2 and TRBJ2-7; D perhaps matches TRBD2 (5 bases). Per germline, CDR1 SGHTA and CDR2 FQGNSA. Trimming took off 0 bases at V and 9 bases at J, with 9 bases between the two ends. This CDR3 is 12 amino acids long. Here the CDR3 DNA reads TGTGCCAGCAGCTTAGCGCGGGCGGGGCAGTACTTC. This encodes CASSLARAGQYF.

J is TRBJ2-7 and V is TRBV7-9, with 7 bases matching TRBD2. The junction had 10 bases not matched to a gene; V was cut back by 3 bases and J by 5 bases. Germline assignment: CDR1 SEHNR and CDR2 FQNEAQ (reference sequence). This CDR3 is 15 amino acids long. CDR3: CASSLHAGARNEQYF. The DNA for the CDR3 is TGTGCCAGCAGCTTGCATGCGGGAGCTCGGAACGAGCAGTACTTC. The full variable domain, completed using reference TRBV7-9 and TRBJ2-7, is DTGVSQNPRHKITKRGQNVTFRCDPISEHNRLYWYRQTLGQGPEFLTYFQNEAQLEKSRLLSDRFSAERPKGSFSTLEIQRTEQGDSAMYLCASSLHAGARNEQYFGPGTRLTVT.

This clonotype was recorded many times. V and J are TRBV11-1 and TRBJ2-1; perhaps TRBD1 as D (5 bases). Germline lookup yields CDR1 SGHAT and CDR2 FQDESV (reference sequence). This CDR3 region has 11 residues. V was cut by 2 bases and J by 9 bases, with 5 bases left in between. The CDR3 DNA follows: TGTGCCAGCAGCTTAAGGGGTGAGCAGTTCTTC. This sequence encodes CASSLRGEQFF.

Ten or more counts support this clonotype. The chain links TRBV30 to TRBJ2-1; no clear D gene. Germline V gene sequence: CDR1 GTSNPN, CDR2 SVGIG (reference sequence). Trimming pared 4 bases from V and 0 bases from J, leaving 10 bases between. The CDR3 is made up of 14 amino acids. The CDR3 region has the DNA TGTGCCTGGAATAAAGGGTACTCCTACAATGAGCAGTTCTTC. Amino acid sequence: CAWNKGYSYNEQFF.

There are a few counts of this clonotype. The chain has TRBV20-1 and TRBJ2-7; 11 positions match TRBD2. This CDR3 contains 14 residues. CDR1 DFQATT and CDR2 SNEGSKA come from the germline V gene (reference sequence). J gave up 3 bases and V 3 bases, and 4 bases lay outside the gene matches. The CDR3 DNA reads TGCAGTGCTAGGACTAGCGGGGTCCTCTACGAGCAGTACTTC. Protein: CSARTSGVLYEQYF.

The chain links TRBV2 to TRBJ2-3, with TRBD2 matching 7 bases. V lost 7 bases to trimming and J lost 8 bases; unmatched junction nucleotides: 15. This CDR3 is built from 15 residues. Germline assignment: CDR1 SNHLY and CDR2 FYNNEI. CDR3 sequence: CASMPGASGRGTQYF. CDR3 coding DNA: TGTGCCAGCATGCCCGGGGCTAGCGGCAGAGGTACGCAGTATTTT.

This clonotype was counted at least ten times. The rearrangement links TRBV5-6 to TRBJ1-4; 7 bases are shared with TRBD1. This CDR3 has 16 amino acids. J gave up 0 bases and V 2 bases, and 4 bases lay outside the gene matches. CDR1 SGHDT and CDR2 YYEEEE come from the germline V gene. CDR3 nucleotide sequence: TGTGCCAGCAGCTTCGGACAGGCTTCAACTAATGAAAAACTGTTTTTT. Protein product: CASSFGQASTNEKLFF.

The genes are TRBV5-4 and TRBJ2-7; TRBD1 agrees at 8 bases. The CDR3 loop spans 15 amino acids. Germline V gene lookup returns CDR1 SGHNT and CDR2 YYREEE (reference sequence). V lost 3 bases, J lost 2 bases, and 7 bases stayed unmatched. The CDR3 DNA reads TGTGCCAGCAGCTCTAACGGACAGGGTCCCTACGAGCAGTACTTC. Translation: CASSSNGQGPYEQYF. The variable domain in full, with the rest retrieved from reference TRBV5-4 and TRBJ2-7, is ETGVTQSPTHLIKTRGQQVTLRCSSQSGHNTVSWYQQALGQGPQFIFQYYREEENGRGNFPPRFSGLQFPNYSSELNVNALELDDSALYLCASSSNGQGPYEQYFGPGTRLTVT.

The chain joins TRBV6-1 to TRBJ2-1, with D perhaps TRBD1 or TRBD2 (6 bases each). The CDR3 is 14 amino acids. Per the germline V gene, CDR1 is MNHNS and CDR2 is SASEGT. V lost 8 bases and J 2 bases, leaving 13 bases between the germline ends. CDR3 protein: CASLGGGTYNEQFF. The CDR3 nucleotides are TGTGCCAGCCTCGGAGGGGGGACCTACAATGAGCAGTTCTTC.

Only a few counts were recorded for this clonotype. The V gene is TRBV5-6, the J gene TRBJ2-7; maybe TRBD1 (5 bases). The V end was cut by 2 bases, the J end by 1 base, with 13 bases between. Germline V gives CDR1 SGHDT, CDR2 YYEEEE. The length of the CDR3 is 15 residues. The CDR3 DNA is TGTGCCAGCAGCTTCTCGGACACTCTTTCCTACGAGCAGTACTTC. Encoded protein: CASSFSDTLSYEQYF.

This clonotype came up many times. CDR3: CASTRRLGVGETQYF. CDR3 bases: TGTGCCAGCACCAGGAGACTAGGAGTCGGGGAGACCCAGTACTTC. The rearrangement joins TRBV2 to TRBJ2-5, with D possibly TRBD2 on 6 matching bases. Trimming removed 7 bases at V and 5 bases at J, with 20 bases between. CDR1 and CDR2 from the germline V gene are SNHLY and FYNNEI. This CDR3 spans 15 amino acids.

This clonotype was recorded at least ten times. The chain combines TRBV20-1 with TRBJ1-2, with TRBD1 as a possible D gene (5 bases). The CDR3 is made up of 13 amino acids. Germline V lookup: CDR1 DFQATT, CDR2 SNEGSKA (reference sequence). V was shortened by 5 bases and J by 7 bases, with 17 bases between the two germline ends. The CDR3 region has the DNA TGCAGTGCTGGGGCGGGGTTTTCCTCTGGCTACACCTTC. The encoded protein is CSAGAGFSSGYTF.